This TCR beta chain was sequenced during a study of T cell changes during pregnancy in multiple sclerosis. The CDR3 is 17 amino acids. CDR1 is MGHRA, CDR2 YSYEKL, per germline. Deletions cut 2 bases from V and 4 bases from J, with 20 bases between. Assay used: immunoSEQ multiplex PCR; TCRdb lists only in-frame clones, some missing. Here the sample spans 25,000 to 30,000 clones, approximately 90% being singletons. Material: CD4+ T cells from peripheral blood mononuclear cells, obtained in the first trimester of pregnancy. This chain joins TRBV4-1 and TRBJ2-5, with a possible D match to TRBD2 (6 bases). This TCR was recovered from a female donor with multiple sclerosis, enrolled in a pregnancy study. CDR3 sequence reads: CASSQPGVGGSSETQYF. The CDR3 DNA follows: TGCGCCAGCAGCCAACCCGGGGTTGGGGGGTCGTCAGAGACCCAGTACTTC.